This T cell receptor beta chain is drawn from a study of T cell responses to AZD1222 COVID-19 vaccine. There are 14 residues in the CDR3. Germline CDR1 and CDR2: SGHTS and YDEGEE. V was pared by 4 bases and J by 8 bases, with 10 bases of the junction left unmatched. Libraries were prepared by immunoSEQ multiplex PCR; TCRdb keeps only in-frame clonotypes and omits some of them. The data contain under 110,000 clones, 90% of them seen just once; the ten biggest clones take up about 5%. Source: peripheral blood, taken on day 0 of AZD1222 vaccination. This TCR was recovered from an adult in good health. The V and J genes are TRBV5-8 and TRBJ1-2; the match to TRBD1 covers 8 bases. DNA of the CDR3: TGTGCCAGCAGCCCGGACAGGGAACGAAAAGGCTACACCTTC. Protein: CASSPDRERKGYTF. The complete variable domain, with remaining parts taken from reference TRBV5-8 and TRBJ1-2, reads EAGVTQSPTHLIKTRGQQATLRCSPISGHTSVYWYQQALGLGLQFLLWYDEGEERNRGNFPPRFSGRQFPNYSSELNVNALELEDSALYLCASSPDRERKGYTFGSGTRLTVV.